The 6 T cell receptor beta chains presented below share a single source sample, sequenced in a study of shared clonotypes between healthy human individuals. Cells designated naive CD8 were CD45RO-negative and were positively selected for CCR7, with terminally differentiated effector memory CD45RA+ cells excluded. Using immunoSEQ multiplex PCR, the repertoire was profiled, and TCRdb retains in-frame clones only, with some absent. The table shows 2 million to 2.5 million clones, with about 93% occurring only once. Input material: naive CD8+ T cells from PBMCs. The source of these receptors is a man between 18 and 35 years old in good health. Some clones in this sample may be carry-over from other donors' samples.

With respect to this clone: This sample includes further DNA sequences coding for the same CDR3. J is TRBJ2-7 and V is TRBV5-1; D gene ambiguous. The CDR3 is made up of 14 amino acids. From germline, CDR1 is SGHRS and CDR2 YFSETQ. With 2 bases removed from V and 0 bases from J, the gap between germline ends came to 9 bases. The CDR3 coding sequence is TGCGCCAGCAGCTTCGGTGTACGCTCCTACGAGCAGTACTTC. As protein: CASSFGVRSYEQYF.

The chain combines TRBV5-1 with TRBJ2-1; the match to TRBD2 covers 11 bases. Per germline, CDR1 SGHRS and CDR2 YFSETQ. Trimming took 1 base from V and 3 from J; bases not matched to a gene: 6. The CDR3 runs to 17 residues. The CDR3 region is CASSLPTSGKGYNEQFF. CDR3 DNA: TGCGCCAGCAGCTTGCCGACTAGCGGGAAGGGCTACAATGAGCAGTTCTTC.

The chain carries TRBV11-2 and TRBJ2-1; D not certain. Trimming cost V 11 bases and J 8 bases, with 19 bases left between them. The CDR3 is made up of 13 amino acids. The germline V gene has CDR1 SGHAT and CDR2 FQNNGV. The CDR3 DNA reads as TGTGCCGCACTCGCGAGAGGACGGGATGAGCAGTTCTTC. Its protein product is CAALARGRDEQFF.

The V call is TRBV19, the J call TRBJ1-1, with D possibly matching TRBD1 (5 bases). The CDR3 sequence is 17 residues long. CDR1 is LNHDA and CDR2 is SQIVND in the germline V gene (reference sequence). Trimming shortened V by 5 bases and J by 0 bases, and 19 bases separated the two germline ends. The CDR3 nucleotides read TGTGCCAGTAGTCTGTATCCGGGGCGCGTTATGAACACTGAAGCTTTCTTT. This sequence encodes CASSLYPGRVMNTEAFF.

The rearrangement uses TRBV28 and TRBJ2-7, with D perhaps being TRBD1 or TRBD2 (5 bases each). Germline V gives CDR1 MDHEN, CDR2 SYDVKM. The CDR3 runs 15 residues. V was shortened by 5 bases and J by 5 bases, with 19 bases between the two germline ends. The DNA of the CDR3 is TGTGCCAGCAGTACAGGACCGGGACGGTCCAACGAGCAGTACTTC. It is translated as CASSTGPGRSNEQYF.

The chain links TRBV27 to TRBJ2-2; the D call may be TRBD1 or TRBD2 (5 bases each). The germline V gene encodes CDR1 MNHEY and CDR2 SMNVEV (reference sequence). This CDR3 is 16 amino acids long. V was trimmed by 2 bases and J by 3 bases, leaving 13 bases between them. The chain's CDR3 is CASSLSAGTDTGELFF. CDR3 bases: TGTGCCAGCAGTTTAAGCGCAGGGACCGACACCGGGGAGCTGTTTTTT.